Following are 9 T cell receptor beta chains from one sample sequenced in a study of blood T cell repertoires in COVID-19. The protocol was immunoSEQ multiplex PCR, while the TCRdb copy is restricted to in-frame clones and leaves out a portion. The sample includes 250,000 to 300,000 clones, about nine tenths seen only once; the top ten take 1.7%. Sequencing was carried out using PBMCs or T cells enriched from blood (not recorded which). The receptors were gathered from a middle-aged woman who had recovered from COVID-19.

The V gene is TRBV21-1, the J gene TRBJ2-1; the table names TRBD2, a call not compared with the DNA. TRBV21-1 is tagged as a pseudogene. The CDR3 sequence is 14 residues long. The CDR3: CASTVTSGRGEQFF. In DNA form, the CDR3 reads TGTGCCAGCACCGTGACTAGCGGGAGGGGTGAGCAGTTCTTC.

The rearrangement joins TRBV7-2 to TRBJ1-4, with 9 bases that match TRBD1. From germline, CDR1 is SGHTA and CDR2 FQGNSA. The CDR3 consists of 14 residues. V was clipped by 5 bases and J by 5 bases; unmatched bases: 3. The CDR3 reads CASSLDRGNEKLFF. The CDR3 nucleotides read TGTGCCAGCAGCCTCGACAGGGGGAATGAAAAACTGTTTTTT.

The rearrangement joins TRBV9 to TRBJ1-2; 7 bases map to TRBD1. Germline CDR1 reads SGDLS; CDR2 reads YYNGEE. The CDR3 extends over 15 amino acids. The V and J ends lost 0 bases and 8 bases, in that order; junction bases with no gene match: 10. CDR3 coding DNA: TGTGCCAGCAGCGTAGCACCCCAGGGGGAAGGAGGCTACACCTTC. The encoded protein is CASSVAPQGEGGYTF.

This clone came up once. The chain recombines TRBV18 with TRBJ2-5; D perhaps matches TRBD1 (5 bases). Trimming stripped 5 bases from V and 4 bases from J, with 17 bases between. Germline V gene data show CDR1 as KGHSH and CDR2 as LQKENI. The CDR3 is 15 residues long. CDR3 in amino acids: CASSTGHDERETQYF. For the CDR3, the DNA is TGTGCCAGCTCAACTGGACACGACGAGAGAGAGACCCAGTACTTC.

The rearrangement uses TRBV5-1 and TRBJ1-1; TRBD1 matches 11 bases. The CDR3 length is 15 residues. The J segment lost 4 bases and the V segment lost 4 bases, leaving 6 bases of the junction unmatched. Germline assignment: CDR1 SGHRS and CDR2 YFSETQ. The CDR3, as DNA: TGCGCCAGCAGCCTCGGACAGGGGGCGGGCACTGAAGCTTTCTTT. This translates into CASSLGQGAGTEAFF.

This sequence joins TRBV19 and TRBJ1-2, with 11 bases identical to TRBD1. Per germline, CDR1 LNHDA and CDR2 SQIVND (reference sequence). There are 18 residues in the CDR3. V shed 1 base and J 4 bases; nucleotides not matched to a gene: 11. The CDR3 DNA is TGTGCCAGTAGTATAGCTGGGACAGGGGGGGTTTGGGGCTATGGCTACACCTTC. Translating gives CASSIAGTGGVWGYGYTF.

This chain uses TRBV7-6 with TRBJ1-1, with D hard to call. Trimming took 2 bases from V and 3 from J, leaving 7 bases between them. Germline CDR1 SGHVS, CDR2 FNYEAQ. This CDR3 is built from 13 residues. CDR3 residues: CASSLWRDTEAFF. In DNA, the CDR3 is TGTGCCAGCAGCTTATGGCGGGACACTGAAGCTTTCTTT.

J is TRBJ1-2 and V is TRBV6-2 or TRBV6-3; no definite D call. CDR1 and CDR2 (germline): MNHEY, SVGEGT. V lost 5 bases and J 4 bases, leaving 17 bases between the germline ends. The CDR3 sequence is 15 residues long. The DNA of the CDR3 is TGTGCCAGCAGTAGGTCAGGCACCTTTTCCTATGGCTACACCTTC. Translation: CASSRSGTFSYGYTF.

The chain couples TRBV9 to TRBJ2-7; 11 bases fit TRBD2. The V gene end was trimmed by 3 bases and the J gene end by 1 base; junction bases not matched to a gene: 3. CDR1 and CDR2 (germline): SGDLS, YYNGEE. The CDR3 runs 15 residues. The CDR3 DNA follows: TGTGCCAGCAGCGGTGGACTAGCGGGTTCCTACGAGCAGTACTTC. The encoded protein is CASSGGLAGSYEQYF. Filled out from reference TRBV9 and TRBJ2-7, the complete variable domain reads DSGVTQTPKHLITATGQRVTLRCSPRSGDLSVYWYQQSLDQGLQFLIQYYNGEERAKGNILERFSAQQFPDLHSELNLSSLELGDSALYFCASSGGLAGSYEQYFGPGTRLTVT.